This T cell receptor (beta chain) derives from a study of CD8 T cells in ankylosing spondylitis. Study-wide results and caveats: Among TCR beta sequences, a motif of several highly homologous variants appeared characteristic of ankylosing spondylitis blood.

The CDR3 is 14 residues long. The V and J ends lost 9 bases and 2 bases respectively, with 15 bases between them. The germline V gene encodes CDR1 LNHNV and CDR2 YYDKDF (reference sequence). In this sample, this clonotype turned up a few times. Its antigen is unknown. The authors made TCR beta libraries by quantitative 5'-RACE with molecular barcodes. MiXCR, applied by TCRdb to the 5' RACE reads, yields one record per CDR3 protein. The repertoire holds 750,000 to 850,000 distinct CDR3 sequences, with approximately 12% as singletons. Material: blood, either unsorted or a sorted T cell fraction (not recorded which). The chain has TRBV15 and TRBJ2-3; D might be TRBD2 (6 bases). This TCR derives from a male donor with ankylosing spondylitis. CDR3: CATSEVAVTDTQYF. The CDR3 nucleotides are TGTGCCACGTCGGAGGTAGCGGTCACAGATACGCAGTATTTT.